The clone carrying this T cell receptor beta chain was seen more than once but under ten times. Its antigen is not known. Germline V gives CDR1 DFQATT, CDR2 SNEGSKA (reference sequence). The CDR3 has 14 amino acids. Trimming took 6 bases from V and 0 from J; bases not matched to a gene: 5. This sample is drawn from a study of CD8 T cells in ankylosing spondylitis. The study, taken as a whole, reports: Disease-linked clones reportedly showed significant enrichment in matched ankylosing spondylitis synovial fluid. There was a TCR beta motif, made of several highly homologous variants, that appeared characteristic of ankylosing spondylitis blood. Before this, some motif variants had been reported in reactive arthritis synovial fluid and blood.

With molecular barcodes, quantitative 5'-RACE was used to make the TCR beta libraries. TCRdb reanalysed the 5' RACE reads using MiXCR and keeps one entry per CDR3 protein. The table lists a few hundred thousand distinct CDR3 sequences, approximately 10% of them singletons. V usage is TRBV20-1 and J usage is TRBJ2-7, with 10 positions matching TRBD2. The source of this sequence is a male donor with ankylosing spondylitis or in good health (not recorded which). The sample was blood, either unsorted or a sorted T cell fraction (not recorded which). The CDR3, as DNA: TGCAGTGCCATAGCGGGGGGTAGCTCCTACGAGCAGTACTTC. Translated, it gives CSAIAGGSSYEQYF.